The following is a T cell receptor beta chain sequence with its context. This specimen belongs to a study of PD-L1 blockade in urothelial cancer. This CDR3 region has 13 residues. Trimming pared 0 bases from V and 1 base from J, leaving 4 bases between. CDR1 is SGHKS and CDR2 is YYEKEE in the germline V gene (reference sequence). The protocol was immunoSEQ multiplex PCR, while the TCRdb copy is restricted to in-frame clones and leaves out a portion. The repertoire holds 70,000 or so clones, with around 84% as singletons. This receptor was obtained from a man between 65 and 79 years old with urothelial cancer. Material: PBMCs, obtained around atezolizumab (anti-PD-L1) treatment. This chain connects TRBV5-5 to TRBJ1-2; D not resolved. The CDR3 here is CASSLAGNYGYTF. The CDR3 DNA follows: TGTGCCAGCAGCTTGGCCGGTAACTATGGCTACACCTTC.